This T cell receptor beta chain comes out of a study of regulatory T cells in long-lasting Graves disease. About the research overall: Persistent cases were those of Graves' disease that involved over 5 years of antithyroid drugs with positive TSH receptor antibodies.

Combining iRepertoire HTBI primers with Arm-PCR of CDR3 regions, the authors built TCR beta libraries. MiXCR, run by TCRdb on the multiplex PCR reads, gives a single entry per CDR3 protein. In the table there are roughly 400,000 distinct CDR3 sequences, around 21% of which are singletons. The sample's time point: persistent/refractory GD, antithyroid drugs over 5 years with positive TRAb. Extracted RNA from PBMCs served as the source of the TCR library. The germline gives CDR1 SGHDT, CDR2 YYEEEE. The CDR3 covers 14 residues. Notes on this clonotype: A read error may account for a junction end that differs from germline.

The V gene is TRBV5-6, the J gene TRBJ1-5; perhaps TRBD1 as D (6 bases). Sequencing was performed on peripheral blood mononuclear cells (PBMCs), taken when the disease was refractory, from a patient treated with antithyroid drugs. This receptor was obtained from a female donor with Graves disease. CDR3 coding DNA: TGTGCCAGCAGCTCTTGGGGGGCGGGTCAGCCCCGGCATTTT. Protein product: CASSSWGAGQPRHF.